This TCR beta chain was identified during a study of T cell changes during pregnancy in multiple sclerosis. The method was immunoSEQ multiplex PCR; TCRdb's version includes in-frame clones alone and lacks a portion of them. The sample has around 68,000 clones; roughly 91% are singletons. CDR3 length equals 14 residues. Germline values: CDR1 MNHEY, CDR2 SVGAGI. V shed 4 bases and J 4 bases; nucleotides not matched to a gene: 4. This clonotype originated in a female donor in good health, enrolled as a control in a pregnancy study. The chain links TRBV6-5 to TRBJ2-7; TRBD1 matches 10 bases. This specimen was peripheral blood, taken in the third trimester of pregnancy. CDR3 region: CASSFDRGPYEQYF. CDR3 sequence (DNA): TGTGCCAGCAGTTTCGACAGGGGGCCATACGAGCAGTACTTC.